This T cell receptor beta chain was found in a study of shared clonotypes between healthy human individuals. Trimming stripped 0 bases from V and 3 bases from J, with 9 bases between. Germline CDR1 reads KGHSH; CDR2 reads LQKENI. The CDR3 is 14 residues long. This clone was detected a few times. Profiled with immunoSEQ multiplex PCR; TCRdb holds only in-frame clones, not every one. The data contain about 1 million clones, more than 65% of them singletons. Specimen: memory CD4+ T cells sorted from blood. Subset meaning: CD45RA-negative fraction. This sequence originates from a young man in good health. The chain employs TRBV18 and TRBJ2-7; no definite D call. CDR3 loop: CASSPPNSLYEQYF. The CDR3 nucleotides read TGTGCCAGCTCACCACCGAACAGCCTCTACGAGCAGTACTTC.